The clone carrying this T cell receptor (beta chain) was counted a few times. The CDR3 runs 13 residues. The germline V gene has CDR1 MNHEY and CDR2 SVGAGI. V lost 4 bases, J lost 14 bases, and 15 bases lay in between. The data belong to a study of blood T cell repertoires in COVID-19. Turning to the study itself: In each case, the material was cDNA or gDNA derived from T cells, B-cell-depleted T cells, or PBMCs.

Per the authors' pipeline: Using reference gene primer amplification, nucleated cell counts were estimated. Data came from immunoSEQ multiplex PCR; TCRdb stores just in-frame clones and leaves some out. V, J and clone size reflect that table, while D and trimming were determined from the DNA. Of 200,000 to 300,000 clones listed, 70% to 90% are singletons. The V call is TRBV6-5, the J call TRBJ1-6, with D possibly being TRBD1 (6 bases). Sample: peripheral blood. The clonotype comes from a man aged 50 to 60 with acute or convalescent COVID-19. This CDR3 reads CASSSRGKGALHF. As DNA, the CDR3 is TGTGCCAGCAGTTCCAGGGGAAAAGGAGCCCTCCACTTT.